The 20 T cell receptor beta chains below come from one sample, sequenced in a study of blood T cells in healthy people across ages. It was with a sample-barcoded 5' primer and a J-beta primer mix that a second PCR of roughly 7 to 12 cycles was run. TCRdb used MiXCR to reprocess the 5' RACE reads, holding one entry per CDR3 protein. The repertoire consists of approximately 1.5 million distinct CDR3 sequences, with almost 35% occurring once and the leading ten covering approximately 10%. The sample was blood. The receptors here all came from a woman aged 25 to 39 in good health.

This clonotype appeared a few times. The chain links TRBV3-1 to TRBJ2-6, with 9 bases aligning to TRBD1. Germline V lookup: CDR1 LGHDT, CDR2 YNNKEL (reference sequence). V shed 4 bases and J 5 bases; nucleotides not matched to a gene: 12. This CDR3 contains 18 residues. CDR3 residues: CASSPLDRGALRANVLTF. The DNA of the CDR3 is TGTGCCAGCAGCCCCCTGGACAGGGGCGCACTGAGGGCCAACGTCCTGACTTTC.

This clonotype showed up just a few times. CDR3: CASSLGRGRDNEQFF. CDR3 in DNA: TGTGCCAGCAGCTTAGGAAGGGGGAGAGACAATGAGCAGTTCTTC. The chain has TRBV7-9 and TRBJ2-1, with D maybe TRBD1 (6 bases). The CDR3 length is 15 residues. The V gene lost 1 base and the J gene lost 5 bases, with 12 bases spanning the gap. Looked up from germline, CDR1 is SEHNR and CDR2 is FQNEAQ (reference sequence).

This clonotype was counted many times. The chain has TRBV20-1 and TRBJ2-7; 9 positions agree with TRBD2. The CDR3 extends over 16 amino acids. Germline-derived CDR1 and CDR2 are DFQATT and SNEGSKA (reference sequence). J was trimmed by 2 bases and V by 0 bases; bases with no gene match: 8. Written as DNA, the CDR3 is TGCAGTGCTAGAGATGGGGGGACTAGCCACCCCTACGAGCAGTACTTC. This codes for CSARDGGTSHPYEQYF.

V usage is TRBV4-1 and J usage is TRBJ1-3, with 7 positions matching TRBD1. The CDR3 runs 16 residues. The J segment lost 1 base and the V segment lost 2 bases, leaving 5 bases of the junction unmatched. Germline CDR1 and CDR2: MGHRA and YSYEKL. CDR3 sequence: CASSQYGTVSGNTIYF. DNA of the CDR3: TGCGCCAGCAGCCAATACGGGACAGTTTCTGGAAACACCATATATTTT.

J is TRBJ1-2 and V is TRBV9; 10 nucleotides agree with TRBD1. The CDR3 runs to 16 residues. J gave up 4 bases and V 4 bases, and 10 bases lay outside the gene matches. Germline CDR1 SGDLS, CDR2 YYNGEE. In DNA, the CDR3 is TGTGCCAGCAGCAAAGAAGGGACAGGGGCAAGCTATGGCTACACCTTC. Translation: CASSKEGTGASYGYTF.

Only a few counts were recorded for this clonotype. The gene calls are TRBV2 and TRBJ2-1; D is possibly TRBD1 or TRBD2 (5 bases each). V shed 6 bases and J shed 4 bases, with 13 bases lying between them. The CDR3 is 14 amino acids. Germline CDR1 reads SNHLY; CDR2 reads FYNNEI. CDR3 DNA: TGTGCCAGCAGGGACGGGACGCTTTACAATGAGCAGTTCTTC. This translates into CASRDGTLYNEQFF.

On this clonotype itself: Because the CDR3 is missing its conserved closing phenylalanine or tryptophan, this is likely a read error. The V call is TRBV7-3, the J call TRBJ2-5, with D perhaps TRBD2 (6 bases). V was shortened by 8 bases and J by 2 bases, with 15 bases between the two germline ends. Germline lookup yields CDR1 SGHTA and CDR2 FQGTGA. The CDR3 consists of 14 residues. DNA of the CDR3: TGTGCCAGCGGACCGGTGGGAGGACAAGAGACCCAGTACGTC. This codes for CASGPVGGQETQYV.

A remark on this clonotype: Mismatch with germline at one junction end may stem from a read error. The chain combines TRBV7-9 with TRBJ2-3; TRBD2 aligns across 9 bases. This CDR3 is 20 amino acids long. Germline V CDR1 and CDR2: SEHNR, FQNEAQ (reference sequence). The DNA of the CDR3 is TGTGCCAGCAGTTTAGAGGAACTAGCGGGCTACGACGGCAGCACAGATACGCAGTATTTT. It is translated as CASSLEELAGYDGSTDTQYF.

This clonotype was found a few times. The genes are TRBV9 and TRBJ2-4; possible D gene TRBD2, 6 bases. This CDR3 is 14 amino acids long. The ends were cut back, 3 bases at V and 8 bases at J, with 15 bases in the middle. The V gene's germline CDR1 is SGDLS and CDR2 YYNGEE. CDR3 sequence (DNA): TGTGCCAGCAGCGCTACGGGGGAGAGGGACATTCAGTACTTC. Translating it yields CASSATGERDIQYF.

This clonotype was found a few times. The V call is TRBV20-1, the J call TRBJ2-5; D is unclear. Germline assignment: CDR1 DFQATT and CDR2 SNEGSKA (reference sequence). V gave up 4 bases and J gave up 5 bases, with 8 bases separating them. This CDR3 has 11 amino acids. CDR3 residues: CSAIFLETQYF. Here the CDR3 DNA reads TGCAGTGCTATATTTCTTGAGACCCAGTACTTC.

The chain recombines TRBV13 with TRBJ2-7; 9 positions agree with TRBD1. Looked up from germline, CDR1 is PRHDT and CDR2 is FYEKMQ (reference sequence). This CDR3 comprises 16 residues. The V segment lost 3 bases and the J segment 3 bases; nucleotides outside the gene matches: 9. The chain's CDR3 is CASSFRIRDRVYEQYF. The DNA for the CDR3 is TGTGCCAGCAGCTTTAGAATCCGGGACAGGGTCTACGAGCAGTACTTC.

This clonotype was seen a few times. The chain joins TRBV12-3 or TRBV12-4 to TRBJ2-7; D is tentatively TRBD1 or TRBD2 (5 bases each). The CDR3 loop spans 15 amino acids. Trimming stripped 5 bases from V and 4 bases from J, with 18 bases between. CDR3 region: CASSPKPGRVYEQYF. As DNA, the CDR3 is TGTGCCAGCAGTCCGAAACCGGGACGGGTTTACGAGCAGTACTTC.

This clonotype came up a few times. The V call is TRBV4-1, the J call TRBJ2-5, with D perhaps given as TRBD1 or TRBD2 (5 bases each). Germline-derived CDR1 and CDR2 are MGHRA and YSYEKL. V was trimmed by 0 bases and J by 5 bases, leaving 7 bases between them. The CDR3 is 13 amino acids. The DNA of the CDR3 is TGCGCCAGCAGCCAAGAATGGGACGAGACCCAGTACTTC. It is translated as CASSQEWDETQYF.

The chain combines TRBV13 with TRBJ2-7; D ambiguous. V lost 2 bases, J lost 1 base, and 9 bases lay in between. This CDR3 has 14 residues. CDR1 PRHDT and CDR2 FYEKMQ come from the germline V gene (reference sequence). In DNA, the CDR3 is TGTGCCAGCAGCTTAAGTTCCTCTTCCTACGAGCAGTACTTC. Encoded protein: CASSLSSSSYEQYF.

This clonotype was detected many times. The chain recombines TRBV15 with TRBJ2-5, with D maybe TRBD2 (6 bases). This CDR3 is built from 17 residues. Germline assignment: CDR1 LNHNV and CDR2 YYDKDF (reference sequence). Trimming stripped 0 bases from V and 3 bases from J, with 17 bases between. The chain's CDR3 is CATSRDHIGGVEETQYF. The CDR3 bases are TGTGCCACCAGCAGAGATCACATTGGAGGGGTAGAAGAGACCCAGTACTTC. Full variable domain (rest looked up from reference TRBV15 and TRBJ2-5): DAMVIQNPRYQVTQFGKPVTLSCSQTLNHNVMYWYQQKSSQAPKLLFHYYDKDFNNEADTPDNFQSRRPNTSFCFLDIRSPGLGDTAMYLCATSRDHIGGVEETQYFGPGTRLLVL.

For this clonotype: One end of the junction is discordant with germline, which a read error may explain. V usage is TRBV5-1 and J usage is TRBJ2-1; the match to TRBD2 covers 9 bases. This CDR3 comprises 14 residues. Germline values: CDR1 SGHRS, CDR2 YFSETQ. The CDR3 loop reads CTSSFLAGPNEQFF. Written as DNA, the CDR3 is TGCACCAGCAGCTTCCTAGCGGGACCGAATGAGCAGTTCTTC.

The rearrangement joins TRBV9 to TRBJ2-1; 8 bases match TRBD1. CDR3 length equals 17 residues. Germline values: CDR1 SGDLS, CDR2 YYNGEE. J was trimmed by 0 bases and V by 2 bases; bases with no gene match: 7. In nucleotides, the CDR3 is TGTGCCAGCAGCGTGTGGGGACAGGTCTCCTCCTACAATGAGCAGTTCTTC. Its translation: CASSVWGQVSSYNEQFF.

The CDR3 DNA reads as TGCAGTGCTACCAGGGACAGGGGCCTCTCCGTCAATGGCTACACCTTC. Its protein product is CSATRDRGLSVNGYTF. The rearrangement links TRBV20-1 to TRBJ1-2; 10 bases align to TRBD1. Germline loops: CDR1 DFQATT, CDR2 SNEGSKA (reference sequence). With V trimmed by 4 bases and J by 6 bases, 14 bases remained unmatched. The CDR3 has 16 residues.

The V gene is TRBV3-1, the J gene TRBJ1-2, with D unresolved. Germline loops: CDR1 LGHDT, CDR2 YNNKEL (reference sequence). Trimming removed 3 bases at V and 6 bases at J, with 11 bases between. The CDR3 has 13 residues. The CDR3 DNA reads TGTGCCAGCAGCCAGGGGTGGTATCATGGCTACACCTTC. This encodes CASSQGWYHGYTF.

The V gene is TRBV20-1, the J gene TRBJ1-5; maybe TRBD1 (6 bases). Germline CDR1 DFQATT, CDR2 SNEGSKA (reference sequence). V was cut by 0 bases and J by 7 bases, with 13 bases left in between. CDR3 length: 14 amino acids. In DNA, the CDR3 is TGCAGTGCTAGAGATAGGAGGGGGAGGCAGCCCCAGCATTTT. As protein: CSARDRRGRQPQHF.